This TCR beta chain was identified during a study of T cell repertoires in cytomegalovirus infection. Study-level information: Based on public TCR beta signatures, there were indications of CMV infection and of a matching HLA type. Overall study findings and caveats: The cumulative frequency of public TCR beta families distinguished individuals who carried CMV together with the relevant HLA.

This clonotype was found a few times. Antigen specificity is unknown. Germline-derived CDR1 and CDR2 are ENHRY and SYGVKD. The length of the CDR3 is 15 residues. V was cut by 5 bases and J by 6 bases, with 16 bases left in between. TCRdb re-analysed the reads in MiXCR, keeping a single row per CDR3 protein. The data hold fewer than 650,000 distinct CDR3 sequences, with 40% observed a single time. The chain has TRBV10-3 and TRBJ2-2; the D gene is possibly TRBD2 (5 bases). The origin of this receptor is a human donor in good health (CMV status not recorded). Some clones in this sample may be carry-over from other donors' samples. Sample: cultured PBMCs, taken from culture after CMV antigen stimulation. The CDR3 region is CAISTLEGEAGELFF. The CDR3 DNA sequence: TGTGCCATCAGTACCTTAGAGGGTGAGGCCGGGGAGCTGTTTTTT.